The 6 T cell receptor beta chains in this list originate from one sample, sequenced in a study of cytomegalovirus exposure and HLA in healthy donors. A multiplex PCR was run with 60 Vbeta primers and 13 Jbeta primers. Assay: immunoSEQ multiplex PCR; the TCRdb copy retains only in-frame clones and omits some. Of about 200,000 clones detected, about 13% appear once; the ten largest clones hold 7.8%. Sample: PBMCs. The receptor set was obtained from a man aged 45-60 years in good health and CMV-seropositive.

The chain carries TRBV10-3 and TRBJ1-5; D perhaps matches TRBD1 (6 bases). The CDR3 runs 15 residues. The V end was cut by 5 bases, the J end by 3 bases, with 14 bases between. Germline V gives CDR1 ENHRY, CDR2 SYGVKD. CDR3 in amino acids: CAISRGQGINQPQHF. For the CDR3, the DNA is TGTGCCATCAGTCGTGGGCAGGGGATCAATCAGCCCCAGCATTTT.

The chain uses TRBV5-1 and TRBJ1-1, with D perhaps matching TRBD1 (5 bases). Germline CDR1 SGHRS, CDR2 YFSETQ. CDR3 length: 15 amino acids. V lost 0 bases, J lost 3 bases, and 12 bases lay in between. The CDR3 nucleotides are TGCGCCAGCAGCTTGGGCAGGGCAGACGACACTGAAGCTTTCTTT. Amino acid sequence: CASSLGRADDTEAFF.

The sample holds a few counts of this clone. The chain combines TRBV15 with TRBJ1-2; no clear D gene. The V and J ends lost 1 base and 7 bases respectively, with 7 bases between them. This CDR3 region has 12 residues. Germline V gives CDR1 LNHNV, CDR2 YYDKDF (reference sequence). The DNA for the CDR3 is TGTGCCACCAGCAGAGGGGCAGTTGGCTACACCTTC. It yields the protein CATSRGAVGYTF.

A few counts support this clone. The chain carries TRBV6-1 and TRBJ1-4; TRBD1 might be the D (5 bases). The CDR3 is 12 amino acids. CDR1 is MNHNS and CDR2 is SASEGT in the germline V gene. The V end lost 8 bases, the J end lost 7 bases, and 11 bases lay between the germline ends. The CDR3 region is CASRAGFEKLFF. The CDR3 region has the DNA TGTGCCAGCCGGGCAGGGTTTGAAAAACTGTTTTTT.

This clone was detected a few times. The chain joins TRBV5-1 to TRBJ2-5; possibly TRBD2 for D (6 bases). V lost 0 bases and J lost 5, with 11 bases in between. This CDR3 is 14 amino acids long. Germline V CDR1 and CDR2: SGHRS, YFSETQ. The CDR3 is CASSLAGRIETQYF. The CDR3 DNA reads TGCGCCAGCAGCTTGGCGGGGAGGATTGAGACCCAGTACTTC.

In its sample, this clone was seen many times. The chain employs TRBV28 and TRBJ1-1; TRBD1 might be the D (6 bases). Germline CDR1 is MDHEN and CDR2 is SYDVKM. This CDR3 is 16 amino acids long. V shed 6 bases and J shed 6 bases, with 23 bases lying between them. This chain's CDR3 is CASRPQGEGDGAEAFF. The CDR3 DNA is TGTGCCAGCAGACCTCAGGGAGAGGGGGATGGCGCTGAAGCTTTCTTT.